This T cell receptor beta chain comes out of a study of blood T cell repertoires in COVID-19. The overall study: The United States, Italy and Spain supplied acute and convalescent COVID-19 samples. Nucleic acid was either cDNA or gDNA, and it came from T cells, B-cell-depleted T cells, or PBMCs.

Authors' data handling: Amplification from reference gene primers served as the basis for estimated nucleated cell counts. TCRdb's table, derived via immunoSEQ multiplex PCR, lists solely in-frame clones and lacks some. D and trimming were read from the DNA, whereas the V and J calls and clone size are those reported in that table. Among some 250,000 clones, more than 75% were seen once, and the ten largest hold about 1%. V lost 5 bases, J lost 3 bases, and 7 bases lay in between. CDR3 length equals 12 residues. Per germline, CDR1 MDHEN and CDR2 SYDVKM. The chain uses TRBV28 and TRBJ1-2; no firm D call. The TCR originated in a woman aged 40 to 50 who had recovered from COVID-19. The specimen was peripheral blood. The CDR3 here is CASSPRDYGYTF. CDR3 nucleotide sequence: TGTGCCAGCAGTCCCCGGGACTATGGCTACACCTTC.